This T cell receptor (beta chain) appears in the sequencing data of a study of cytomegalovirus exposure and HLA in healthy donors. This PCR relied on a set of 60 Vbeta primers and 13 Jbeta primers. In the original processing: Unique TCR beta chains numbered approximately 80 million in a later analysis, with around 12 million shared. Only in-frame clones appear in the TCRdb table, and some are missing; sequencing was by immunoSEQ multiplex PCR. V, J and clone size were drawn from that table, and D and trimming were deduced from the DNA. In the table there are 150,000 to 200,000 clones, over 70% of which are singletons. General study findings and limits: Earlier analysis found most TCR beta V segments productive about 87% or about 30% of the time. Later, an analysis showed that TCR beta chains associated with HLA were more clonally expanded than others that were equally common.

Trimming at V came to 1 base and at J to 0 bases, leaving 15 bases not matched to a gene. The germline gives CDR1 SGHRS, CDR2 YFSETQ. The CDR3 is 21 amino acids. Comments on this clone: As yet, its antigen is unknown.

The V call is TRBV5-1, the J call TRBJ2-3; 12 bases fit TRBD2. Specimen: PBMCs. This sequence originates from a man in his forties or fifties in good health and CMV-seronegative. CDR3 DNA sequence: TGCGCCAGCAGCTTGTTCCTGTCGGCCGGACTAGCGGGACCTAGCACAGATACGCAGTATTTT. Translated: CASSLFLSAGLAGPSTDTQYF.